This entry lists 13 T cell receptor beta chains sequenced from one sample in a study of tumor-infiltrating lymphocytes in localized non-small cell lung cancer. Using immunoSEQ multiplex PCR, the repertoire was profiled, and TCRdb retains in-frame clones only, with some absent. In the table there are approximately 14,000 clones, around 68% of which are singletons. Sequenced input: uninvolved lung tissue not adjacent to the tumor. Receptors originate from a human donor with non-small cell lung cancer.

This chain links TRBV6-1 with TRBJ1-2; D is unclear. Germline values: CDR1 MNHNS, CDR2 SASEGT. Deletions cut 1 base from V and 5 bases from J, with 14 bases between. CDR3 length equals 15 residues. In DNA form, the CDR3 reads TGTGCCAGCAGTGAAGTCGGGATTGGGGTATATGGCTACACCTTC. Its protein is CASSEVGIGVYGYTF.

The CDR3: CASSDGTFGETQYF. The CDR3 DNA is TGTGCCAGCAGTGACGGGACTTTCGGGGAGACCCAGTACTTC. The chain uses TRBV6-6 and TRBJ2-5, with D perhaps matching TRBD2 (6 bases). Germline V gene sequence: CDR1 MNHNY, CDR2 SVGAGI (reference sequence). The CDR3 length is 14 residues. The V and J ends lost 5 bases and 5 bases respectively, with 15 bases between them.

The CDR3 region is CASSFDTSYNEQFF. CDR3 DNA: TGCGCCAGCAGTTTTGACACCTCCTACAATGAGCAGTTCTTC. The genes are TRBV5-1 and TRBJ2-1, with unresolved D. Trimming pared 5 bases from V and 0 bases from J, leaving 9 bases between. The CDR3 is 14 residues long. CDR1 and CDR2 (germline): SGHRS, YFSETQ.

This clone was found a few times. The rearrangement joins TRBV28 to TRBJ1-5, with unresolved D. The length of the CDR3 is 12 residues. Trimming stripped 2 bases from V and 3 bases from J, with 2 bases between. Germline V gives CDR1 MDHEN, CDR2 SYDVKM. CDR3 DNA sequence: TGTGCCAGCAGTTTAGCCAATCAGCCCCAGCATTTT. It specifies CASSLANQPQHF.

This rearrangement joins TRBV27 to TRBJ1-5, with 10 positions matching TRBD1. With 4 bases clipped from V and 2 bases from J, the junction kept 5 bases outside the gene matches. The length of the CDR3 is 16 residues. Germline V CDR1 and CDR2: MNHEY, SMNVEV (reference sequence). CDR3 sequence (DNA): TGTGCCAGCAGTTGGACAGGGGGTTGGGGCAATCAGCCCCAGCATTTT. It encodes CASSWTGGWGNQPQHF.

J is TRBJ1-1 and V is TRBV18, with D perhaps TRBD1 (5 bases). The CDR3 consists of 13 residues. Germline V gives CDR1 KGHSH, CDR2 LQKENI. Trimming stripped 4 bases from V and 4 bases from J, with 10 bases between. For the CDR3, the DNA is TGTGCCAGCTCACAGGGGCGAGTCACTGAAGCTTTCTTT. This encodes CASSQGRVTEAFF.

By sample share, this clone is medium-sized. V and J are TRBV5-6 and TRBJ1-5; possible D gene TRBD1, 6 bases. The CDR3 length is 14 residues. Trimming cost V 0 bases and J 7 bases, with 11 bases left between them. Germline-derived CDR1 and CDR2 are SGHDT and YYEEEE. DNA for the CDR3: TGTGCCAGCAGCTTGGGGCCAGGGGAGCAGCCCCAGCATTTT. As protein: CASSLGPGEQPQHF.

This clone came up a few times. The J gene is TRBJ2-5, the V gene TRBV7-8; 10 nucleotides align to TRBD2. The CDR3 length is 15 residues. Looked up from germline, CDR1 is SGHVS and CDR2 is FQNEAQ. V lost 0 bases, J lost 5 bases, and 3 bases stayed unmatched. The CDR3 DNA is TGTGCCAGCAGCTTAGCTCCTAGCGGGAGTGAGACCCAGTACTTC. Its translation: CASSLAPSGSETQYF.

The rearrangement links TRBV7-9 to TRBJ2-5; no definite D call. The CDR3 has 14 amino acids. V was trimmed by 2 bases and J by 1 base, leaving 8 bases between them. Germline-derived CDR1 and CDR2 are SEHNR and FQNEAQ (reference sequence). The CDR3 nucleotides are TGTGCCAGCAGCTTAATGGGGTCCCAAGAGACCCAGTACTTC. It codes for CASSLMGSQETQYF.

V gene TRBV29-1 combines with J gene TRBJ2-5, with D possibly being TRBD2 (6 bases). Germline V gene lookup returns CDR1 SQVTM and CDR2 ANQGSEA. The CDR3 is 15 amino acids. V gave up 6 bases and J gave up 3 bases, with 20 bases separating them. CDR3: CSVIFRTAGKETQYF. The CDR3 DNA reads TGCAGCGTCATCTTTCGGACGGCGGGGAAAGAGACCCAGTACTTC.

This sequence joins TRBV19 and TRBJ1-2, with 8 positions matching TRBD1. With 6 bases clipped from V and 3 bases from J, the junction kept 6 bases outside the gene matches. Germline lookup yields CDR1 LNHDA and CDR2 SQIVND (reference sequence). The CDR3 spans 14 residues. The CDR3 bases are TGTGCCAGTAGCCCAGGGGGCGCATACTATGGCTACACCTTC. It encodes CASSPGGAYYGYTF.

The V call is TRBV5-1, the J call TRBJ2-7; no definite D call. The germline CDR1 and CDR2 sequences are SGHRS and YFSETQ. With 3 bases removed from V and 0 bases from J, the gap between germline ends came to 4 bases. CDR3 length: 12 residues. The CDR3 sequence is CASSSSSYEQYF. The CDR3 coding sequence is TGCGCCAGCAGCTCGAGCTCCTACGAGCAGTACTTC.

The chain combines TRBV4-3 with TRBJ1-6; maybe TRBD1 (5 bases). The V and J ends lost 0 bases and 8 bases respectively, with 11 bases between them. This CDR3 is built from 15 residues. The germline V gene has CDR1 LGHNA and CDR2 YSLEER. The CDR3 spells CASSQDGRGHSPLHF. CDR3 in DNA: TGCGCCAGCAGCCAAGACGGAAGGGGCCATTCACCCCTCCACTTT.